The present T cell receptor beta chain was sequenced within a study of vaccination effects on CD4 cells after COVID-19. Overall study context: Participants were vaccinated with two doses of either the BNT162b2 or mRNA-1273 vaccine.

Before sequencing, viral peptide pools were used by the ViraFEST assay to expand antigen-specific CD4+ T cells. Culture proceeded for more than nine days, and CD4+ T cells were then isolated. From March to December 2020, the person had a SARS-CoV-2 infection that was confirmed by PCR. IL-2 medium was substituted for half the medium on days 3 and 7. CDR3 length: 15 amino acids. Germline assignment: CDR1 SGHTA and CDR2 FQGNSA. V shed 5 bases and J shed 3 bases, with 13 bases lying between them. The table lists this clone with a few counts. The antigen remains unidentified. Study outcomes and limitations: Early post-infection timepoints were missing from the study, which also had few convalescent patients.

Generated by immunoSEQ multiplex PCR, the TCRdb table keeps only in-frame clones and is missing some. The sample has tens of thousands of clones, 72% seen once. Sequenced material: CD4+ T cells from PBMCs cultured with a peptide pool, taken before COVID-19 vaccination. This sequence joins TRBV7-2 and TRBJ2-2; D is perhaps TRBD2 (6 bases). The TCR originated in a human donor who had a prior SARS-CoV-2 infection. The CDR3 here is CASSQMTGDTGELFF. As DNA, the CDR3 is TGTGCCAGCAGCCAGATGACGGGGGACACCGGGGAGCTGTTTTTT.